Sequencing of this TCR beta chain was carried out in a study of blood T cell repertoires in COVID-19. Background on the study: PBMCs, B-cell-depleted T cells, or T cells provided the cDNA or gDNA that made up the material.

Per the original data handling: Estimation of nucleated cell counts was performed using reference gene primer amplification. The table came from immunoSEQ multiplex PCR; TCRdb's copy has only in-frame clones and leaves some out. D and trimming come from the DNA, and the V and J calls and clone size come from that table. The repertoire includes some 120,000 clones, about 80% of them detected once, and 16% sits in the top ten. Material for sequencing was peripheral blood. The sequence was collected from a woman aged 50 to 60 with acute or convalescent COVID-19.

CDR3 region: CASSLVGQSSAEAFF. In nucleotides, the CDR3 is TGCGCCAGCAGCTTGGTCGGGCAAAGTAGCGCTGAAGCTTTCTTT. The chain combines TRBV5-1 with TRBJ1-1; no reliable D call. V gave up 0 bases and J gave up 6 bases, with 15 bases separating them. The CDR3 consists of 15 residues. In germline, CDR1 is SGHRS, CDR2 YFSETQ.